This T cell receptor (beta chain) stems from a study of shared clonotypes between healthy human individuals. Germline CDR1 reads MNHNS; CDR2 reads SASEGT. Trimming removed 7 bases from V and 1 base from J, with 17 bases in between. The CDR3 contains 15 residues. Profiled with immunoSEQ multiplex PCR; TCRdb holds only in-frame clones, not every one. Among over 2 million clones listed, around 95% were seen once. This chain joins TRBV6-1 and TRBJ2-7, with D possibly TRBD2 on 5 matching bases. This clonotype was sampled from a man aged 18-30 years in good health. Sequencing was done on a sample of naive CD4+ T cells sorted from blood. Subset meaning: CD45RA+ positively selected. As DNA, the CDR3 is TGTGCCAGCACCTACCACTCCAGAGGGTCCTACGAGCAGTACTTC. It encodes CASTYHSRGSYEQYF.